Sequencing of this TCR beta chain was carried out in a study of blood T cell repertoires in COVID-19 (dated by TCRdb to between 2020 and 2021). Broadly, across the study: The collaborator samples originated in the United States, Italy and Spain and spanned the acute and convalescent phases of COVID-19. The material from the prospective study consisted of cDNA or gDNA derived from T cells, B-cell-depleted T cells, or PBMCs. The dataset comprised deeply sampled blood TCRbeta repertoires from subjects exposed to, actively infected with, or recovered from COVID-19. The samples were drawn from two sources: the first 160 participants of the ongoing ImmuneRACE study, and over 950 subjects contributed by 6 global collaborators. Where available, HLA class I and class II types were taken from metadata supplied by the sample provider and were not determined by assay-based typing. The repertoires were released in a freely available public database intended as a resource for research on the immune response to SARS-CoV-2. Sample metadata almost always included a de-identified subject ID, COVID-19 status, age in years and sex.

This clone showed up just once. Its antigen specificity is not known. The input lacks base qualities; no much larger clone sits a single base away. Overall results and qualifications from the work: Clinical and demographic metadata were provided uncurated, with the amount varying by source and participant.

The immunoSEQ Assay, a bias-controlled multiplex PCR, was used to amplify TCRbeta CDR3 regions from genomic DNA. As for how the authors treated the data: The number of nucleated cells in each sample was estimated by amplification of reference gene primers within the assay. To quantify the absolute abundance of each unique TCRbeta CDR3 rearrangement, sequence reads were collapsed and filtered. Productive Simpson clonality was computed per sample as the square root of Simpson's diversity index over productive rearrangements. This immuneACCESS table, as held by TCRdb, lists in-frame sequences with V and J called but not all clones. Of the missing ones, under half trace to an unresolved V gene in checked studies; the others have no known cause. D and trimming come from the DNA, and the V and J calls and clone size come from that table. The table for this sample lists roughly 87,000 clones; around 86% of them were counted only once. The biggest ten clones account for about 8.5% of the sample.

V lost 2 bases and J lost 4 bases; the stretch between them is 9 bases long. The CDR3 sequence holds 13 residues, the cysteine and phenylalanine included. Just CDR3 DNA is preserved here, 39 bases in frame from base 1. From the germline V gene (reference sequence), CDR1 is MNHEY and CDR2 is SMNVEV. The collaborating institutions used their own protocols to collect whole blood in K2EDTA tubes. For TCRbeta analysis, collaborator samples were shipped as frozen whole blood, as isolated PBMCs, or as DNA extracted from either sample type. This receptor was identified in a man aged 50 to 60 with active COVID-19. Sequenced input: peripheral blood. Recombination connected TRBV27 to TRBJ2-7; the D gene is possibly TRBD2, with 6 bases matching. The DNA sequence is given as TGTGCCAGCAGTTTAGTGGGAGGTTACGAGCAGTACTTC. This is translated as CASSLVGGYEQYF.